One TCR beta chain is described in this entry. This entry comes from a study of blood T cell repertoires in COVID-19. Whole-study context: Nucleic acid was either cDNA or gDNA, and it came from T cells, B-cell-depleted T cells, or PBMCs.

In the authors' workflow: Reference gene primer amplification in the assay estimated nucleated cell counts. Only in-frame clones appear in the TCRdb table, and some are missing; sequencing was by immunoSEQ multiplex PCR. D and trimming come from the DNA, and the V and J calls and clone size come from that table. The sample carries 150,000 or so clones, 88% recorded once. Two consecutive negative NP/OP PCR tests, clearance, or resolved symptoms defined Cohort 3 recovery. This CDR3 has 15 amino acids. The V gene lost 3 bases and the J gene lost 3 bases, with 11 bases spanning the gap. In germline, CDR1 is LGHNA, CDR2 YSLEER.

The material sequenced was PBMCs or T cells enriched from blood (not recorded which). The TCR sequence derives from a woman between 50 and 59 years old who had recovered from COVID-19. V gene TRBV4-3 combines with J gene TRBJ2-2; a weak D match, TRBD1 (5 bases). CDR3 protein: CASSQNGADTGELFF. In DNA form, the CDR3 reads TGCGCCAGCAGCCAGAATGGGGCTGACACCGGGGAGCTGTTTTTT.